This TCR beta chain was identified in a study of vaccination effects on CD4 cells after COVID-19. Sequencing in the ViraFEST assay came after antigen-specific CD4+ T cells had been expanded with viral peptide pools, which were used to stimulate PBMC. On roughly day 10 of culture, CD4+ T cells were separated out. People in the vaccine group had not been infected with SARS-CoV-2 before, and their nucleocapsid antibodies were negative. This clone has only a few counts. What it binds is not known. The repertoire was sequenced with immunoSEQ multiplex PCR; TCRdb's copy has only in-frame clones and lacks some. The sample holds about 65,000 clones, 70% to 80% seen once. The sample here was CD4+ T cells from PBMCs cultured with HCoV-NL63 spike peptides, taken before COVID-19 vaccination. This clonotype was obtained from a human donor who received a COVID-19 vaccine.

This CDR3 is CASSVGLSGNTIYF. CDR3 DNA sequence: TGTGCCAGCAGCGTAGGGCTCTCTGGAAACACCATATATTTT. V and J are TRBV9 and TRBJ1-3; no firm D call. Germline lookup yields CDR1 SGDLS and CDR2 YYNGEE. V was trimmed by 0 bases and J by 0 bases, leaving 4 bases between them. This CDR3 region has 14 residues.